This is a list of T cell receptor beta chains from one sample in a study of blood T cell repertoires in COVID-19. Only in-frame clones appear in the TCRdb table, and some are missing; sequencing was by immunoSEQ multiplex PCR. The table lists fewer than 200,000 clones, roughly four fifths of them singletons. The sample taken for sequencing was peripheral blood. The receptors here all came from a woman at least 80 years old with COVID-19, enrolled during active disease. CDR3s include the opening cysteine and the closing phenylalanine or tryptophan. The D gene is left open where the match is weak. A row's size may be missing; if present it is once, few, many or a size class.

clone_size	j_call	d_call	v_call	cdr3_aa	cdr3_nt
NA	TRBJ1-5	TRBD1	TRBV28	CASSPTWDSSNQPQHF	TGTGCCAGCAGTCCTACTTGGGACAGCTCCAATCAGCCCCAGCATTTT
NA	TRBJ2-5	NA	TRBV13	CASSLPGVWETQYF	TGTGCCAGCAGCTTACCAGGGGTGTGGGAGACCCAGTACTTC
NA	TRBJ2-7	NA	TRBV6-2/TRBV6-3	CASSYEAGGTPNSYEQYF	TGTGCCAGCAGTTACGAGGCAGGGGGGACACCAAACTCCTACGAGCAGTACTTC
NA	TRBJ1-1	NA	TRBV28	CASSPASGTGKLKVPLNTEAFF	TGTGCCAGCAGTCCAGCGTCAGGTACAGGGAAGTTAAAAGTACCCCTGAACACTGAAGCTTTCTTT
NA	TRBJ2-1	TRBD2	TRBV6-6	CASSYGRASNNEQFF	TGTGCCAGCAGTTACGGGAGGGCGTCTAACAATGAGCAGTTCTTC
NA	TRBJ2-2	TRBD2	TRBV5-1	CASSLAASGDTGELFF	TGCGCCAGCAGCTTGGCCGCTAGCGGGGACACCGGGGAGCTGTTTTTT
NA	TRBJ2-2	TRBD2	TRBV5-1	CASSLSTGGNTGELFF	TGCGCCAGCAGCTTGTCCACGGGGGGGAACACCGGGGAGCTGTTTTTT
NA	TRBJ2-7	TRBD1	TRBV28	CASSLRQGAQNEQYF	TGTGCCAGCAGTTTGAGACAGGGGGCGCAGAACGAGCAGTACTTC
once	TRBJ2-4	NA	TRBV28	CASSPRAGGVASLLAKNIQYF	TGTGCCAGCAGCCCGAGGGCTGGCGGGGTCGCATCACTTCTAGCCAAAAACATTCAGTACTTC
few	TRBJ2-5	TRBD2	TRBV5-4	CASSLALAGDQETQYF	TGTGCCAGCAGCTTGGCACTAGCGGGAGACCAAGAGACCCAGTACTTC
few	TRBJ2-1	TRBD2	TRBV5-1	CASRTSGYNEQFF	TGCGCCAGTAGGACTAGCGGGTACAATGAGCAGTTCTTC
few	TRBJ2-7	NA	TRBV7-9	CASSYDSLSYEQYF	TGTGCCAGCAGCTACGACAGCCTCTCCTACGAGCAGTACTTC
few	TRBJ2-7	TRBD1	TRBV6-2/TRBV6-3	CASSYLRDSVDEQYF	TGTGCCAGCAGTTACCTCCGGGACAGTGTCGACGAGCAGTACTTC
NA	TRBJ1-5	NA	TRBV11-2	CASSLDQLSYSNQPQHF	TGTGCCAGCAGCTTAGATCAACTCTCATATAGCAATCAGCCCCAGCATTTT
NA	TRBJ1-2	TRBD1	TRBV9	CASSVITGGEGYTF	TGTGCCAGCAGCGTAATTACAGGGGGAGAGGGCTACACCTTC
NA	TRBJ2-1	NA	TRBV7-2	CASSSLNVAYNEQFF	TGTGCCAGCAGCTCCCTCAACGTGGCATACAATGAGCAGTTCTTC
NA	TRBJ1-4	TRBD1	TRBV7-8	CASSSRQGWTEKLFF	TGTGCCAGCAGCTCCCGACAGGGGTGGACTGAAAAACTGTTTTTT
NA	TRBJ2-1	NA	TRBV6-2/TRBV6-3	CASSYSADLYNEQFF	TGTGCCAGCAGTTACTCGGCGGATTTATACAATGAGCAGTTCTTC
NA	TRBJ1-6	TRBD1	TRBV5-5	CASSIWTGGNSPLHF	TGTGCCAGCAGCATTTGGACAGGCGGGAATTCACCCCTCCACTTT
NA	TRBJ2-7	TRBD2	TRBV28	CASSLGEGEQYF	TGTGCCAGCAGTTTAGGGGAGGGGGAGCAGTACTTC
NA	TRBJ1-1	NA	TRBV5-6	CASLGSGGGAPWDTEAFF	TGTGCCAGTTTAGGGTCCGGGGGAGGGGCCCCATGGGACACTGAAGCTTTCTTT
NA	TRBJ2-3	TRBD1	TRBV29-1	CSVEDWGQGFDTQYF	TGCAGCGTTGAAGATTGGGGACAGGGCTTCGATACGCAGTATTTT
NA	TRBJ2-1	TRBD2	TRBV28	CASQGLAYEQFF	TGTGCCAGCCAAGGACTAGCCTATGAGCAGTTCTTC
NA	TRBJ1-1	NA	TRBV2	CASSEALNGMNTEAFF	TGTGCCAGCAGTGAAGCGCTTAACGGTATGAACACTGAAGCTTTCTTT
NA	TRBJ2-7	NA	TRBV7-8	CASSLSLTYEQYF	TGTGCCAGCAGCTTAAGCCTAACCTACGAGCAGTACTTC
NA	TRBJ1-4	TRBD1	TRBV9	CASSEGTATNEKLFF	TGTGCCAGCAGCGAGGGGACAGCTACTAATGAAAAACTGTTTTTT
many	TRBJ1-3	NA	TRBV9	CASSAADSGNTIYF	TGTGCCAGCAGCGCCGCAGACTCTGGAAACACCATATATTTT
NA	TRBJ1-2	TRBD1	TRBV10-3	CAISDRGGYTF	TGTGCCATCAGTGACAGGGGGGGCTACACCTTC
few	TRBJ2-7	TRBD2	TRBV27	CASSKRTSADLKNSYEQYF	TGTGCCAGCAGTAAACGGACTAGCGCGGACCTGAAGAACTCCTACGAGCAGTACTTC
NA	TRBJ2-7	TRBD2	TRBV6-2/TRBV6-3	CASGPSGGPYEQYF	TGTGCCAGCGGCCCTAGCGGGGGACCCTACGAGCAGTACTTC
NA	TRBJ2-3	NA	TRBV27	CASSRLGGTDTQYF	TGTGCCAGCAGCCGACTGGGAGGCACAGATACGCAGTATTTT
NA	TRBJ1-6	TRBD1	TRBV28	CASSLRQGSYNSPLHF	TGTGCCAGCAGTCTCAGACAGGGATCTTATAATTCACCCCTCCACTTT
NA	TRBJ1-5	NA	TRBV19	CASEGGVGQPQHF	TGTGCCAGTGAAGGGGGGGTGGGTCAGCCCCAGCATTTT
few	TRBJ1-1	NA	TRBV30	CAWSVGVGAFF	TGTGCCTGGAGTGTAGGGGTCGGAGCTTTCTTT
NA	TRBJ1-6	NA	TRBV18	CASSPSSGVNSPLHF	TGTGCCAGCTCACCTAGCTCAGGGGTTAATTCACCCCTCCACTTT
NA	TRBJ2-7	NA	TRBV29-1	CSVLLGGYEQYF	TGCAGCGTCCTTTTAGGGGGATACGAGCAGTACTTC
few	TRBJ1-3	NA	TRBV11-3	CASSLGPRGFSGNTIYF	TGTGCCAGCAGCTTAGGCCCTCGGGGTTTCTCTGGAAACACCATATATTTT
NA	TRBJ2-5	TRBD2	TRBV7-2	CASSYGGGNGLSVYF	TGTGCCAGCAGCTATGGGGGGGGAAACGGTCTCTCTGTGTACTTC
NA	TRBJ2-2	TRBD1	TRBV25-1	CASSEQGAGTGELFF	TGTGCCAGCAGTGAACAGGGGGCGGGCACCGGGGAGCTGTTTTTT
NA	TRBJ1-4	TRBD1	TRBV7-2	CASSFVGDRNEKLFF	TGTGCCAGCAGCTTCGTAGGGGACAGGAATGAAAAACTGTTTTTT
NA	TRBJ1-2	TRBD1	TRBV5-4	CASRGGGGQIEQEGYTF	TGTGCCAGCAGAGGCGGGGGGGGACAGATCGAACAAGAAGGCTACACCTTC
NA	TRBJ2-4	NA	TRBV5-8	CASSLEGQTSKNIQYF	TGTGCCAGCAGCTTGGAGGGACAAACATCCAAAAACATTCAGTACTTC
NA	TRBJ1-6	NA	TRBV4-1	CASSQGQINSPLHF	TGCGCCAGCAGCCAAGGACAGATAAATTCACCCCTCCACTTT
NA	TRBJ2-1	NA	TRBV18	CASSSWSDNEQFF	TGTGCCAGCTCTTCGTGGAGTGACAATGAGCAGTTCTTC
few	TRBJ1-2	NA	TRBV24-1	CATSDSTVVYGYTF	TGTGCCACCAGTGACTCCACAGTAGTCTATGGCTACACCTTC
once	TRBJ1-2	TRBD1	TRBV15	CATSRGDRVNYGYTF	TGTGCCACCAGCAGAGGGGACAGGGTTAACTATGGCTACACCTTC
NA	TRBJ2-5	NA	TRBV7-2	CASSLALSGGQETQYF	TGTGCCAGCAGCTTAGCGCTATCTGGAGGGCAAGAGACCCAGTACTTC
NA	TRBJ1-1	TRBD1	TRBV9	CASSGDRGQAEAFF	TGTGCCAGCAGCGGGGACAGGGGGCAGGCTGAAGCTTTCTTT